A single sample gave rise to the 8 T cell receptor beta chains below, sequenced in a study of cytomegalovirus exposure and HLA in healthy donors. PCR employed 60 Vbeta and 13 Jbeta primers. Data came from immunoSEQ multiplex PCR; TCRdb stores just in-frame clones and leaves some out. The sample shows some 150,000 clones, 78% of them seen only once. Source material: PBMCs. All receptors derive from a male donor in good health and CMV-seronegative.

The CDR3 DNA is TGCGCCAGCACCGGAACAGGGGGCTTAGGAGAGACCCAGTACTTC. Translation: CASTGTGGLGETQYF. The rearrangement links TRBV10-2 to TRBJ2-5; TRBD1 aligns across 9 bases. Per germline, CDR1 WSHSY and CDR2 SAAADI. After removal of 7 bases from V and 4 bases from J, the junction contained 10 bases not matched to a gene. This CDR3 contains 15 residues.

This clone was seen a few times. Its ends do not fully match the called genes, so a read error is possible. The chain couples TRBV7-7 to TRBJ1-1; 10 bases align to TRBD1. Germline lookup yields CDR1 SSHAT and CDR2 FNYEAQ (reference sequence). The CDR3 totals 16 residues. The CDR3 nucleotides are TGTGCTAGCAGTAGGGACAGGGGAGGTCGAGGAACTGAAGCTTTCTTT. Its protein product is CASSRDRGGRGTEAFF.

The V and J genes are TRBV7-2 and TRBJ2-3; 11 bases line up with TRBD2. Germline V CDR1 and CDR2: SGHTA, FQGNSA. The CDR3 sequence is 16 residues long. The V and J ends lost 1 base and 1 base, in that order; junction bases with no gene match: 1. The CDR3 protein is CASSLVAGGGTDTQYF. Written as DNA, the CDR3 is TGTGCCAGCAGCTTAGTAGCGGGAGGGGGCACAGATACGCAGTATTTT.

The chain uses TRBV7-9 and TRBJ2-7; 8 bases map to TRBD1. V trimming: 5 bases; J trimming: 6 bases; junction bases outside the gene matches: 3. Per the germline V gene, CDR1 is SEHNR and CDR2 is FQNEAQ (reference sequence). The CDR3 has 12 amino acids. CDR3 sequence (DNA): TGTGCCAGCAGCATAGGGACAGGCGAGCAGTACTTC. This encodes CASSIGTGEQYF.

This clone showed up just once. This sequence joins TRBV19 and TRBJ2-2; possible D gene TRBD1, 6 bases. The V and J ends lost 4 bases and 6 bases respectively, with 9 bases between them. The CDR3 covers 13 residues. Germline assignment: CDR1 LNHDA and CDR2 SQIVND (reference sequence). CDR3 residues: CASSTRGSGELFF. The CDR3 DNA reads as TGTGCCAGTAGTACCAGGGGATCCGGGGAGCTGTTTTTT.

The CDR3, as DNA: TGCAGCGTTGTGCTCTCGGGACAGTGGAACACTGAAGCTTTCTTT. Translation: CSVVLSGQWNTEAFF. The chain combines TRBV29-1 with TRBJ1-1, with TRBD1 matching 7 bases. V shed 4 bases and J 1 base; nucleotides not matched to a gene: 9. The length of the CDR3 is 15 residues. Germline CDR1 SQVTM, CDR2 ANQGSEA.

This sequence joins TRBV5-1 and TRBJ2-7; 9 bases match TRBD1. Germline CDR1 and CDR2: SGHRS and YFSETQ. This CDR3 has 13 amino acids. The junction had 3 bases not matched to a gene; V was cut back by 3 bases and J by 5 bases. CDR3 bases: TGCGCCAGCAGCTCAACAGGGGGCCACGAGCAGTACTTC. Translation: CASSSTGGHEQYF.

The chain employs TRBV7-9 and TRBJ2-1; 8 bases match TRBD1. V shed 3 bases, J shed 5 bases, and the junction held 6 bases outside the gene matches. This CDR3 is 15 amino acids long. Looked up from germline, CDR1 is SEHNR and CDR2 is FQNEAQ (reference sequence). The CDR3 sequence is CASSLGTGTDNEQFF. CDR3 nucleotides: TGTGCCAGCAGCTTGGGGACAGGAACCGACAATGAGCAGTTCTTC.